Presented here are 23 T cell receptor beta chains from one specimen sequenced in a study of blood T cell repertoires in COVID-19. Produced via immunoSEQ multiplex PCR; TCRdb's table is partial and in-frame only. The repertoire holds 200,000 to 250,000 clones, roughly 80% seen once, with 2.3% in the top ten. The sample taken for sequencing was peripheral blood. The receptors derive from a woman in her sixties or seventies with acute or convalescent COVID-19.

CDR3 protein: CASSLNAGGLNEQFF. The CDR3 coding sequence is TGTGCCAGCAGCTTAAACGCGGGGGGGCTCAATGAGCAGTTCTTC. V usage is TRBV7-3 and J usage is TRBJ2-1, with TRBD2 matching 9 bases. CDR1 is SGHTA, CDR2 FQGTGA, per germline. V dropped 1 base and J dropped 6; count of bases not matched to a gene: 4. The CDR3 is 15 amino acids.

CDR3 region: CSTSLGPQQFF. The CDR3 DNA reads TGCAGTACTTCTTTGGGGCCCCAGCAGTTCTTC. The chain is built from TRBV20-1 and TRBJ2-1, with D perhaps TRBD1 (5 bases). Trimming stripped 8 bases from V and 11 bases from J, with 16 bases between. From germline, CDR1 is DFQATT and CDR2 SNEGSKA (reference sequence). CDR3 length: 11 amino acids.

The genes are TRBV6-5 and TRBJ2-3, with a weak D call TRBD1 (5 bases). CDR1 is MNHEY, CDR2 SVGAGI, per germline. Trimming took 6 bases from V and 0 from J, leaving 10 bases between them. The CDR3 loop spans 14 amino acids. The CDR3 is CASRGADSTDTQYF. CDR3 DNA: TGTGCCAGCAGAGGGGCCGATAGCACAGATACGCAGTATTTT.

The chain carries TRBV3-1 (or the pseudogene TRBV3-2) and TRBJ1-2, with a possible D match to TRBD1 (5 bases). Trimming left V 4 bases short and J 8 bases short, with 11 bases between. This CDR3 spans 12 amino acids. CDR1 LGHDT and CDR2 YNNKEL come from the germline V gene (reference sequence). CDR3 sequence: CASSPGMSGYTF. Here the CDR3 DNA reads TGTGCCAGCAGCCCAGGGATGAGCGGCTACACCTTC.

The rearrangement links TRBV30 to TRBJ1-3; D unresolved. Germline CDR1 GTSNPN, CDR2 SVGIG (reference sequence). The CDR3 consists of 13 residues. V gave up 2 bases and J gave up 0 bases, with 5 bases separating them. The CDR3 DNA reads TGTGCCTGGAGTACAGACTCTGGAAACACCATATATTTT. As protein: CAWSTDSGNTIYF. Together with reference TRBV30 and TRBJ1-3, the CDR3 gives the full variable domain: SQTIHQWPATLVQPVGSPLSLECTVEGTSNPNLYWYRQAAGRGLQLLFYSVGIGQISSEVPQNLSASRPQDRQFILSSKKLLLSDSGFYLCAWSTDSGNTIYFGEGSWLTVV.

The chain combines TRBV18 with TRBJ1-6, with a possible D match to TRBD1 (6 bases). The CDR3 has 13 residues. The V and J ends lost 4 bases and 7 bases respectively, with 8 bases between them. CDR1 is KGHSH and CDR2 is LQKENI in the germline V gene. The CDR3 reads CASSRTENSPLHF. CDR3 nucleotide sequence: TGTGCCAGCTCACGGACAGAAAATTCACCCCTCCACTTT.

The gene calls are TRBV9 and TRBJ2-1; 8 nucleotides line up with TRBD2. V was pared by 3 bases and J by 2 bases, with 7 bases of the junction left unmatched. There are 16 residues in the CDR3. Germline lookup yields CDR1 SGDLS and CDR2 YYNGEE. The CDR3 sequence: CASSAGGGTPYNEQFF. As DNA, the CDR3 is TGTGCCAGCAGCGCCGGCGGGGGGACTCCCTACAATGAGCAGTTCTTC.

The chain couples TRBV19 to TRBJ1-5, with a weak D call TRBD1 (6 bases). The length of the CDR3 is 15 residues. V dropped 6 bases and J dropped 0 bases, with 12 bases sitting between them. Germline CDR1 and CDR2: LNHDA and SQIVND (reference sequence). The CDR3 region has the DNA TGTGCCAGTAGGACAGGAAAGTATAGCAATCAGCCCCAGCATTTT. Its protein is CASRTGKYSNQPQHF.

The chain carries TRBV7-3 and TRBJ2-1; 10 nucleotides agree with TRBD2. Germline loops: CDR1 SGHTA, CDR2 FQGTGA. With 5 bases clipped from V and 8 bases from J, the junction kept 6 bases outside the gene matches. The CDR3 covers 14 residues. This CDR3 is CASSMLAGGYEQFF. CDR3 DNA: TGTGCCAGCAGCATGTTAGCGGGGGGCTATGAGCAGTTCTTC.

On this clone: Other DNA variants within this sample encode the same CDR3. The chain recombines TRBV7-9 with TRBJ1-2; D unresolved. The CDR3 runs to 13 residues. Between the trimmed V and J ends, which lost 1 base and 2 bases, there was a span of 5 bases. Germline loops: CDR1 SEHNR, CDR2 FQNEAQ (reference sequence). DNA for the CDR3: TGTGCCAGCAGCTTAGGGCAGAACTATGGCTACACCTTC. Translating it yields CASSLGQNYGYTF.

The gene calls are TRBV5-1 and TRBJ1-2; 9 nucleotides line up with TRBD1. The CDR3 covers 15 residues. J gave up 6 bases and V 4 bases, and 10 bases lay outside the gene matches. Germline loops: CDR1 SGHRS, CDR2 YFSETQ. The CDR3 DNA follows: TGCGCCAGCAGCATTGGAAAGACAGGGGGAGATGGCTACACCTTC. Translated: CASSIGKTGGDGYTF.

This clone was counted a few times. The chain carries TRBV12-5 and TRBJ1-2; D ambiguous. The CDR3 length is 14 residues. V was pared by 1 base and J by 11 bases, with 17 bases between. In germline, CDR1 is LGHNT, CDR2 FRNRAP. The DNA of the CDR3 is TGTGCTAGTGGTTTGGGCGTCGGTATTGGGCAGTACACCTTC. It specifies CASGLGVGIGQYTF.

The chain carries TRBV9 and TRBJ1-2; D is possibly TRBD1 (5 bases). V lost 0 bases, J lost 6 bases, and 18 bases lay in between. From germline, CDR1 is SGDLS and CDR2 YYNGEE. This CDR3 contains 16 residues. The CDR3 loop is CASSVAGRVSLNGYTF. In nucleotides, the CDR3 is TGTGCCAGCAGCGTAGCGGGCAGGGTGTCTTTGAATGGCTACACCTTC.

The genes are TRBV7-8 and TRBJ2-5; D possibly corresponds to TRBD1 (5 bases). The CDR3 spans 15 residues. CDR1 is SGHVS and CDR2 is FQNEAQ in the germline V gene. V gave up 6 bases and J gave up 0 bases, with 14 bases separating them. The CDR3 DNA reads TGTGCCAGCAGGAGCTCTGGGGCTCACCAAGAGACCCAGTACTTC. Amino acid sequence: CASRSSGAHQETQYF.

This sequence joins TRBV4-3 and TRBJ2-7; D uncertain. Per the germline V gene, CDR1 is LGHNA and CDR2 is YSLEER. The CDR3 extends over 14 amino acids. Trimming removed 1 base at V and 2 bases at J, with 9 bases between. In DNA form, the CDR3 reads TGCGCCAGCAGCCAAGTGTTGGGCCCCTACGAGCAGTACTTC. Translated: CASSQVLGPYEQYF.

The rearrangement uses TRBV7-2 and TRBJ2-5; TRBD1 agrees at 7 bases. In germline, CDR1 is SGHTA, CDR2 FQGNSA. J lost 1 base, V lost 0 bases, and 2 bases had no gene match. This CDR3 spans 15 amino acids. The CDR3 here is CASSLAGTVQETQYF. The CDR3 DNA follows: TGTGCCAGCAGCTTAGCCGGGACAGTCCAAGAGACCCAGTACTTC.

As regards this clone: The sample carries other DNA sequences with the same CDR3. V is TRBV28 and J is TRBJ2-7; unclear D gene. The CDR3 spans 11 residues. V shed 3 bases and J shed 4 bases, with 4 bases lying between them. Germline assignment: CDR1 MDHEN and CDR2 SYDVKM. CDR3 in DNA: TGTGCCAGCAGTTTCAGGTACGAGCAGTACTTC. Amino acid sequence: CASSFRYEQYF.

In its sample, this clone was seen a few times. This sequence joins TRBV2 and TRBJ1-5; 7 nucleotides agree with TRBD1. This CDR3 comprises 14 residues. Trimming removed 5 bases from V and 7 bases from J; junction bases left unmatched: 8. Germline values: CDR1 SNHLY, CDR2 FYNNEI. Here the CDR3 reads CASSLRQGGQPQHF. The CDR3 nucleotides are TGTGCCAGCAGTCTAAGACAGGGTGGGCAGCCCCAGCATTTT.

The CDR3: CASSLAGFGLAGQETQYF. The CDR3 region has the DNA TGTGCCAGCAGCTTAGCTGGTTTTGGACTAGCGGGGCAAGAGACCCAGTACTTC. The chain links TRBV7-8 to TRBJ2-5; 12 bases are shared with TRBD2. The CDR3 totals 18 residues. The V and J ends lost 0 bases and 2 bases, in that order; junction bases with no gene match: 7. Germline V CDR1 and CDR2: SGHVS, FQNEAQ. The complete variable domain, with remaining parts taken from reference TRBV7-8 and TRBJ2-5, reads GAGVSQSPRYKVAKRGQDVALRCDPISGHVSLFWYQQALGQGPEFLTYFQNEAQLDKSGLPSDRFFAERPEGSVSTLKIQRTQQEDSAVYLCASSLAGFGLAGQETQYFGPGTRLLVL.

A single count supports this clone. The chain links TRBV6-5 to TRBJ2-3; D gene uncertain. Germline lookup yields CDR1 MNHEY and CDR2 SVGAGI. This CDR3 region has 13 residues. V lost 5 bases to trimming and J lost 6 bases, with 12 bases between them. CDR3 DNA sequence: TGTGCCAGCAGTCCTTTAGCCTCGGATACGCAGTATTTT. This codes for CASSPLASDTQYF.

The sample holds one count of this clone. V and J are TRBV5-6 and TRBJ2-3; 11 positions match TRBD1. Looked up from germline, CDR1 is SGHDT and CDR2 is YYEEEE. CDR3 size: 16 residues. V gave up 4 bases and J gave up 5 bases; unmatched junction bases: 9. CDR3 in amino acids: CASSRTGGLFGDTQYF. The CDR3 region has the DNA TGTGCCAGCAGCCGGACAGGGGGCCTTTTTGGAGATACGCAGTATTTT.

The rearrangement joins TRBV28 to TRBJ1-2; no definite D call. The CDR3 totals 13 residues. In germline, CDR1 is MDHEN, CDR2 SYDVKM. Between the trimmed V and J ends, which lost 2 bases and 2 bases, there was a span of 6 bases. The CDR3 here is CASSLRGNYGYTF. CDR3 nucleotides: TGTGCCAGCAGTTTAAGAGGGAACTATGGCTACACCTTC.

The CDR3 region has the DNA TGTGCCAGCAGTTCCGGGGATAACTATGGCTACACCTTC. It encodes CASSSGDNYGYTF. The genes are TRBV28 and TRBJ1-2; D gene uncertain. There are 13 residues in the CDR3. CDR1 MDHEN and CDR2 SYDVKM come from the germline V gene. The germline V and J ends were trimmed by 4 bases and 1 base, with 7 bases remaining between them.